The rows below give T cell receptor beta chains drawn from one sample of a study of blood T cell repertoires in COVID-19. Profiling relied on immunoSEQ multiplex PCR, and the TCRdb table lists in-frame clones only, not all of them. This table holds tens of thousands of clones, 85% to 95% found once. Sequenced sample: peripheral blood. The receptors derive from a man aged 60 to 75 with active or convalescent COVID-19. The CDR3 runs from the conserved cysteine through the conserved F or W. The D gene is left open where the match is weak.

j_gene: TRBJ1-1
d_gene: -
v_gene: TRBV18
CDR3nt: TGTGCCAGCTCACCGACGACAGGAGACACTGAAGCTTTCTTT
CDR3aa: CASSPTTGDTEAFF

j_gene: TRBJ1-1
d_gene: TRBD1
v_gene: TRBV2
CDR3nt: TGTGCCAGCAGGGCTACAGGGGCGGAAGCTTTCTTT
CDR3aa: CASRATGAEAFF

j_gene: TRBJ2-1
d_gene: -
v_gene: TRBV7-3
CDR3nt: TGTGCCAGCAGCTTATGGGTAGGAGAGGGGCAGTTCTTC
CDR3aa: CASSLWVGEGQFF

j_gene: TRBJ2-2
d_gene: TRBD2
v_gene: TRBV6-4
CDR3nt: TGTGCCAGCAGCCCGGGACTAGCGGGGCCCACCGGGGAGCTGTTTTTT
CDR3aa: CASSPGLAGPTGELFF

j_gene: TRBJ2-2
d_gene: TRBD1
v_gene: TRBV27
CDR3nt: TGTGCCAGCAGCCGATCGGGACAGGTGAACACCGGGGAGCTGTTTTTT
CDR3aa: CASSRSGQVNTGELFF

j_gene: TRBJ2-5
d_gene: TRBD2
v_gene: TRBV5-4
CDR3nt: TGTGCCAGCAGCTTGGCCTCGCACCGTGGACTAGCGGGGGTCTGGTACTTC
CDR3aa: CASSLASHRGLAGVWYF

j_gene: TRBJ2-7
d_gene: TRBD1
v_gene: TRBV7-2
CDR3nt: TGTGCCAGCAGCCCATACCGACAGGGGGGATACGAGCAGTACTTC
CDR3aa: CASSPYRQGGYEQYF

j_gene: TRBJ2-1
d_gene: -
v_gene: TRBV3-1/TRBV3-2
CDR3nt: TGTGCCAGCAGCCAACTAGCCTCCTCCTACAATGAGCAGTTCTTC
CDR3aa: CASSQLASSYNEQFF

j_gene: TRBJ1-6
d_gene: -
v_gene: TRBV2
CDR3nt: TGTGCCAGCAGCCCCGGGGTCGTAGGGTATAATTCACCCCTCCACTTT
CDR3aa: CASSPGVVGYNSPLHF

j_gene: TRBJ2-5
d_gene: -
v_gene: TRBV7-9
CDR3nt: TGTGCCAGCAGCCCAGACGACACCGTGGGAGAGACCCAGTACTTC
CDR3aa: CASSPDDTVGETQYF

j_gene: TRBJ2-3
d_gene: TRBD1
v_gene: TRBV29-1
CDR3nt: TGCAGCGCCCGGACAGGGGCAACAGATACGCAGTATTTT
CDR3aa: CSARTGATDTQYF